This TCR beta chain stems from a study of CD8 T cells in Susac syndrome. Study summary: There were roughly six sequenced Susac syndrome patients with active disease and 8 or 9 in remission. Patients with Susac syndrome had blood drawn and were at that point therapy-naive, on corticosteroids, or on intravenous immunoglobulin alone.

0.5 to 1 ug RNA was reverse transcribed with random hexamers. Amplification of TCR beta CDR3 used immunoSEQ multiplex PCR across 54 Vbeta and 13 Jbeta. In TCRdb, the immunoSEQ multiplex PCR reads were re-called with MiXCR into one record per CDR3 protein. The data hold under 95,000 distinct CDR3 sequences, with approximately 95% observed a single time. CDR1 is SQVTM, CDR2 ANQGSEA, per germline. The length of the CDR3 is 12 residues. V dropped 7 bases and J dropped 4 bases, with 11 bases sitting between them. Specimen: CD8+ T cells from PBMCs. This clonotype originated in a human donor with Susac syndrome. The V call is TRBV29-1, the J call TRBJ2-1, with D perhaps TRBD2 (6 bases). CDR3 sequence: CSGSGPYNEQFF. The CDR3 DNA is TGCAGCGGTAGCGGCCCTTACAATGAGCAGTTCTTC.